A selection of T cell receptor beta chains follows, all from one sample in a study of response to subunit inactivated influenza vaccine. TCRdb fed the RT-PCR reads into MiXCR, producing one record per CDR3 protein. The repertoire holds about 780,000 distinct CDR3 sequences, with about 18% as singletons. Sequences were derived from PBMCs from blood, sampled about 5 days after vaccination. These receptors came from a man in his fifties who received an inactivated influenza vaccine. The CDR3 runs from the conserved cysteine through the conserved F or W. Each record gives: D gene, V gene, J gene, clone size, CDR3 DNA, CDR3 protein. D genes are given only for firm matches. Rows give clone size only sometimes, using once, few, many, or a class for an expanded clone.

.,TRBV20-1,TRBJ2-7,many,TGCAGTGCAGGCGCCTACGAGCAGTACTTC,CSAGAYEQYF
.,TRBV7-2,TRBJ2-5,many,TGTGCCAGCAGCTTAGCCTGGCAAGAGACCCAGTACTTC,CASSLAWQETQYF
TRBD2,TRBV9,TRBJ2-7,.,TGTGCCAGCAGCGAGCCCCGTCCGAGCGGGAGGGCCTACGAGCAGTACTTC,CASSEPRPSGRAYEQYF
.,TRBV5-1,TRBJ2-5,many,TGCGCCAGCAGCTTGGTCGGTAAAGAGACCCAGTACTTC,CASSLVGKETQYF
.,TRBV7-7,TRBJ2-1,.,TGTGCTAGCAGCCAGACCCTAAGCCCCCTTAATGAGCAGTTCTTC,CASSQTLSPLNEQFF
.,TRBV12-3/TRBV12-4,TRBJ1-1,few,TGTGCCAGCTACAGGATGGGCACTGAAGCTTTCTTT,CASYRMGTEAFF
TRBD2,TRBV18,TRBJ2-3,once,TGTGCCAGCTCACCTAGCGGGAGAGGCCTCACAGATACGCAGTATTTT,CASSPSGRGLTDTQYF
.,TRBV20-1,TRBJ2-3,few,TGCAGTGCTAGAGATAAGTTAAGGGAGGCGCAGTATTTT,CSARDKLREAQYF
.,TRBV20-1,TRBJ1-2,.,TGCAGTGCCAGTTCAGGGATCTATGGCTACACCTTC,CSASSGIYGYTF
.,TRBV7-9,TRBJ1-1,.,TGTGCCAGCAGCCGTGAGGGAGCTCCCTACTACACTGAAGCTTTCTTT,CASSREGAPYYTEAFF
.,TRBV18,TRBJ1-2,.,TGTGCCAGCTCACCATCGATGGATGGCTACACCTTC,CASSPSMDGYTF
.,TRBV30,TRBJ2-7,.,TGTGCCTGGAGTGTAGGCCGGTACGAGCAGTACTTC,CAWSVGRYEQYF
.,TRBV5-6,TRBJ2-7,once,TGTGCCAGCAGCTTGCCCGGACTCCCACCCTCCGAGCAGTACTTC,CASSLPGLPPSEQYF
.,TRBV7-2,TRBJ1-2,few,TGTGCCAGCAGCCCAAGAGACGGTTCTACCATCACCTATGGCTACACCTTC,CASSPRDGSTITYGYTF
TRBD1,TRBV25-1,TRBJ2-7,few,TGTGCCAGCAGTGCCGGGACAGGCTCCTACGAGCAGTACTTC,CASSAGTGSYEQYF
TRBD2,TRBV10-3,TRBJ2-7,.,TGTGCCATCAGTACCGGGACTAGCGGGAAATCCTACGAGCAGTACTTC,CAISTGTSGKSYEQYF
.,TRBV12-3/TRBV12-4,TRBJ1-4,few,TGTGCCAGCAGTTCGCAGGGGCCGAATGAAAAACTGTTTTTT,CASSSQGPNEKLFF
TRBD1,TRBV29-1,TRBJ2-4,few,TGCAGCGTTTGCCTCGGACAGGGAACTTTCAAAAACATTCAGTACTTC,CSVCLGQGTFKNIQYF
.,TRBV20-1,TRBJ2-3,few,TGCAGTGCTAGAGATAGACGGACGCAGTATTTT,CSARDRRTQYF
.,TRBV10-3,TRBJ1-4,.,TGTGCCACCACCGAAAGGGTTGGCGAAAAACTGTTTTTT,CATTERVGEKLFF
.,TRBV27,TRBJ2-3,.,TGTGCCAGCACCCCTAGGGATCCTTGGGGAGATACGCAGTATTTT,CASTPRDPWGDTQYF
TRBD2,TRBV20-1,TRBJ2-1,.,TGCAGTAGTTCCCTTCTAGCGGCTAGATACAATGAGCAGTTCTTC,CSSSLLAARYNEQFF
.,TRBV20-1,TRBJ2-3,.,TGCAGTGCTAAGGGGTTTGCCCTCACAGATACGCAGTATTTT,CSAKGFALTDTQYF
.,TRBV5-1,TRBJ2-7,few,TGCGCCAGCAGCTTGCGGGACGGCGGAGAGCAGTACTTC,CASSLRDGGEQYF
TRBD2,TRBV7-9,TRBJ2-5,.,TGTGCCAGCAGCTTGCCTAGCGGGGGGATGGAGACCCAGTACTTC,CASSLPSGGMETQYF
.,TRBV24-1,TRBJ2-1,many,TGTGCCACCAGTGATCCTTGGTCCTACAATGAGCAGTTCTTC,CATSDPWSYNEQFF
.,TRBV6-1,TRBJ2-2,few,TGTGCCAGCAGTGGAGGGGGGAACCCCGGGGAGCTGTTTTTT,CASSGGGNPGELFF
TRBD1,TRBV5-4,TRBJ2-2,few,TGTGCCAGCAGCTTGGTAGGACAGGGGGCCGGGGAGCTGTTTTTT,CASSLVGQGAGELFF
.,TRBV29-1,TRBJ2-1,.,TGCAGCGTTTCTAGGGCGGGCCTGCGCAATGAGCAGTTCTTC,CSVSRAGLRNEQFF
TRBD1,TRBV15,TRBJ2-3,many,TGTGCCACCAGCACAAGGACAGGGGGCGAGAGCACAGATACGCAGTATTTT,CATSTRTGGESTDTQYF
.,TRBV7-9,TRBJ2-7,few,TGTGCCCACGGACCCAGCTCCTACGAGCAGTACTTC,CAHGPSSYEQYF
.,TRBV7-9,TRBJ2-7,.,TGTGCCAGCAGCTTAGTAGGGCCCACCTACGAGCAGTACTTC,CASSLVGPTYEQYF
TRBD2,TRBV7-6,TRBJ2-5,few,TGTGCCAGCAGCTCTACTAGCGGGAGGTGGGAGACCCAGTACTTC,CASSSTSGRWETQYF
.,TRBV4-2,TRBJ2-5,.,TGTGCCAGCAGTACTAGCAGAGAGACCCAGTACTTC,CASSTSRETQYF
TRBD2,TRBV7-8,TRBJ2-5,.,TGTGCCAGCAGCTTAGGCTTGACTAGCGGGAGCGGAGAGACCCAGTACTTC,CASSLGLTSGSGETQYF
.,TRBV4-3,TRBJ1-1,few,TGCGCCAGCAGCCAAGATCTCACTCTCCGGGGCACTGAAGCTTTCTTT,CASSQDLTLRGTEAFF
.,TRBV28,TRBJ2-7,few,TGTGCCAGCAGTTTTGGGGACTTTTCCTACGAGCAGTACTTC,CASSFGDFSYEQYF
TRBD2,TRBV18,TRBJ2-4,.,TGTGCCAGCTCCGGGGGGGGCGAAAACATTCAGTACTTC,CASSGGGENIQYF
TRBD1,TRBV10-3,TRBJ2-7,.,TGTGCCATCAGTGAATCGGGACAGGGGACCTACGAGCAGTACTTC,CAISESGQGTYEQYF
TRBD1,TRBV10-3,TRBJ1-1,few,TGTGCCATCAGTGACTCGGGACAGCAAACGTCTTTCTTT,CAISDSGQQTSFF
TRBD1,TRBV7-9,TRBJ2-1,.,TGTGCCAGCAGCTTAAGACGGACAGGGCTTGAGCAGTTCTTC,CASSLRRTGLEQFF
TRBD1,TRBV7-9,TRBJ1-1,.,TGTGCCAGCAGCCCATTGGGACAGCAGAACACTGAAGCTTTCTTT,CASSPLGQQNTEAFF
TRBD1,TRBV12-3/TRBV12-4,TRBJ2-1,many,TGTGCCAGCAGTTTACTAGGACAGGGAGGCAATGAGCAGTTCTTC,CASSLLGQGGNEQFF
.,TRBV21-1,TRBJ1-5,few,TGTGCCAGCAGCACCGGGACAGGAAGGAGCAATCAGCCCCAGCATTTT,CASSTGTGRSNQPQHF
TRBD2,TRBV20-1,TRBJ2-7,.,TGCAGTGCTAGACTAGCGGGAGGCCATACCTACGAGCAGTACTTC,CSARLAGGHTYEQYF
TRBD2,TRBV29-1,TRBJ2-5,few,TGCAGCGGTCTAGCGGGAGGGCCCGTGGAGACCCAGTACTTC,CSGLAGGPVETQYF
.,TRBV6-5,TRBJ2-2,.,TGTGCCAGCACTTACTCGAGGAACACCGGGGAGCTGTTTTTT,CASTYSRNTGELFF